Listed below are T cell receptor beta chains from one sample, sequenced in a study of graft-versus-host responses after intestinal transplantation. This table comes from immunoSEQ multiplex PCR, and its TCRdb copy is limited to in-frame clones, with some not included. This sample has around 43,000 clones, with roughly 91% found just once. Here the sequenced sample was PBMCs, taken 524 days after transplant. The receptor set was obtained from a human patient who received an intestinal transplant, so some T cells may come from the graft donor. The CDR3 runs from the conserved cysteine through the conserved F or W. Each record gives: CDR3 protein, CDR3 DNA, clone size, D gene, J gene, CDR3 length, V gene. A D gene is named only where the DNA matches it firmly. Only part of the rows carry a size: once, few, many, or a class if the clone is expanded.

CDR3aa: CAWSRGYEQYF
CDR3nt: TGTGCCTGGAGCCGGGGCTACGAGCAGTACTTC
abundance: NA
d_gene: NA
j_gene: TRBJ2-7
len: 11
v_gene: TRBV30

CDR3aa: CASSQGQGREKLFF
CDR3nt: TGCGCCAGCAGCCAAGGACAGGGGAGAGAAAAACTGTTTTTT
abundance: NA
d_gene: TRBD1
j_gene: TRBJ1-4
len: 14
v_gene: TRBV4-3

CDR3aa: CASSFYRGTYNEQFF
CDR3nt: TGTGCTAGCAGCTTTTACAGGGGTACCTACAATGAGCAGTTCTTC
abundance: NA
d_gene: TRBD1
j_gene: TRBJ2-1
len: 15
v_gene: TRBV7-7

CDR3aa: CAIAGHPKETQYF
CDR3nt: TGTGCCATAGCCGGCCATCCCAAGGAGACCCAGTACTTC
abundance: NA
d_gene: NA
j_gene: TRBJ2-5
len: 13
v_gene: TRBV15

CDR3aa: CASSPGTGDTGELFF
CDR3nt: TGCGCCAGCAGCCCCGGGACGGGGGACACCGGGGAGCTGTTTTTT
abundance: NA
d_gene: NA
j_gene: TRBJ2-2
len: 15
v_gene: TRBV5-1

CDR3aa: CASSPPGQASYGYTF
CDR3nt: TGTGCCAGCAGCCCTCCCGGACAGGCGAGCTATGGCTACACCTTC
abundance: NA
d_gene: TRBD1
j_gene: TRBJ1-2
len: 15
v_gene: TRBV4-2

CDR3aa: CASSPGQGAGETQYF
CDR3nt: TGTGCCAGCAGCCCGGGACAGGGGGCGGGGGAGACCCAGTACTTC
abundance: NA
d_gene: TRBD1
j_gene: TRBJ2-5
len: 15
v_gene: TRBV5-4

CDR3aa: CASSSTSGMVHEQFF
CDR3nt: TGTGCCAGCAGCTCGACTAGCGGGATGGTCCATGAGCAGTTCTTC
abundance: NA
d_gene: TRBD2
j_gene: TRBJ2-1
len: 15
v_gene: TRBV7-8

CDR3aa: CASSQSLTSGSYEQYF
CDR3nt: TGCGCCAGCAGCCAATCCTTGACTAGCGGTTCCTACGAGCAGTACTTC
abundance: NA
d_gene: TRBD2
j_gene: TRBJ2-7
len: 16
v_gene: TRBV5-1

CDR3aa: CASSSWENTEAFF
CDR3nt: TGTGCCAGCAGCTCGTGGGAGAACACTGAAGCTTTCTTT
abundance: NA
d_gene: NA
j_gene: TRBJ1-1
len: 13
v_gene: TRBV7-8

CDR3aa: CASSFLGSTDTQYF
CDR3nt: TGTGCCAGCAGTTTTCTGGGGAGCACAGATACGCAGTATTTT
abundance: NA
d_gene: NA
j_gene: TRBJ2-3
len: 14
v_gene: TRBV28

CDR3aa: CASSTSGPYEQYF
CDR3nt: TGTGCCAGCAGCACTAGCGGACCCTACGAGCAGTACTTC
abundance: NA
d_gene: TRBD2
j_gene: TRBJ2-7
len: 13
v_gene: TRBV7-2

CDR3aa: CASPRAGGSYEQYF
CDR3nt: TGTGCCAGCCCCAGGGCAGGGGGCTCCTACGAGCAGTACTTC
abundance: NA
d_gene: TRBD1
j_gene: TRBJ2-7
len: 14
v_gene: TRBV18

CDR3aa: CACAGQGNSPLHF
CDR3nt: TGTGCCTGTGCGGGACAGGGTAATTCACCCCTCCACTTT
abundance: NA
d_gene: TRBD1
j_gene: TRBJ1-6
len: 13
v_gene: TRBV30

CDR3aa: CATGQGAYEQYF
CDR3nt: TGTGCCACCGGACAGGGGGCCTACGAGCAGTACTTC
abundance: NA
d_gene: TRBD1
j_gene: TRBJ2-7
len: 12
v_gene: TRBV6-5

CDR3aa: CASSKLAGGGTDTQYF
CDR3nt: TGTGCCAGCAGCAAGCTAGCGGGAGGGGGCACAGATACGCAGTATTTT
abundance: NA
d_gene: TRBD2
j_gene: TRBJ2-3
len: 16
v_gene: TRBV7-9

CDR3aa: CASSLGAGRYNEQFF
CDR3nt: TGTGCCAGCAGCTTGGGGGCGGGAAGGTACAATGAGCAGTTCTTC
abundance: NA
d_gene: NA
j_gene: TRBJ2-1
len: 15
v_gene: TRBV5-8

CDR3aa: CASRGQNYGYTF
CDR3nt: TGTGCCAGTAGGGGACAGAACTATGGCTACACCTTC
abundance: NA
d_gene: TRBD1
j_gene: TRBJ1-2
len: 12
v_gene: TRBV19

CDR3aa: CASSFDRVYEQYF
CDR3nt: TGTGCCAGCAGTTTTGACAGGGTCTACGAGCAGTACTTC
abundance: NA
d_gene: TRBD1
j_gene: TRBJ2-7
len: 13
v_gene: TRBV28

CDR3aa: CASSSDTSVDEQFF
CDR3nt: TGTGCCAGCAGCTCGGATACTAGCGTCGATGAGCAGTTCTTC
abundance: NA
d_gene: TRBD2
j_gene: TRBJ2-1
len: 14
v_gene: TRBV7-9

CDR3aa: CASRIPDSKADSSYNEQFF
CDR3nt: TGTGCCAGCAGAATTCCGGACAGTAAAGCGGATAGCTCCTACAATGAGCAGTTCTTC
abundance: NA
d_gene: NA
j_gene: TRBJ2-1
len: 19
v_gene: TRBV6-4

CDR3aa: CASSQSQRVYEQYF
CDR3nt: TGCGCCAGCAGTCAATCGCAACGGGTATACGAGCAGTACTTC
abundance: NA
d_gene: NA
j_gene: TRBJ2-7
len: 14
v_gene: TRBV23-1

CDR3aa: CASSSRALAKNIQYF
CDR3nt: TGTGCCAGCAGTTCCAGGGCGTTAGCCAAAAACATTCAGTACTTC
abundance: NA
d_gene: NA
j_gene: TRBJ2-4
len: 15
v_gene: TRBV28

CDR3aa: CASSTRTSGRSGETQYF
CDR3nt: TGTGCCAGTAGTACCCGGACTAGCGGGAGGTCGGGGGAGACCCAGTACTTC
abundance: NA
d_gene: TRBD2
j_gene: TRBJ2-5
len: 17
v_gene: TRBV19

CDR3aa: CASSQARDQPQHF
CDR3nt: TGTGCCAGCAGCCAAGCCAGGGACCAGCCCCAGCATTTT
abundance: NA
d_gene: NA
j_gene: TRBJ1-5
len: 13
v_gene: TRBV4-2

CDR3aa: CASSLWRGAPYEQYF
CDR3nt: TGTGCCAGCAGCTTGTGGAGGGGGGCCCCCTACGAGCAGTACTTC
abundance: NA
d_gene: NA
j_gene: TRBJ2-7
len: 15
v_gene: TRBV5-6

CDR3aa: CASSLPGQGAGSYGYTF
CDR3nt: TGTGCCAGCAGCTTACCGGGACAGGGGGCGGGTAGCTATGGCTACACCTTC
abundance: NA
d_gene: TRBD1
j_gene: TRBJ1-2
len: 17
v_gene: TRBV5-4

CDR3aa: CASSPDIFNTGELFF
CDR3nt: TGTGCCAGCAGCCCGGACATATTCAACACCGGGGAGCTGTTTTTT
abundance: NA
d_gene: NA
j_gene: TRBJ2-2
len: 15
v_gene: TRBV2

CDR3aa: CASRDTANKQYF
CDR3nt: TGTGCCAGCAGGGACACGGCTAATAAGCAGTACTTC
abundance: NA
d_gene: NA
j_gene: TRBJ2-7
len: 12
v_gene: TRBV6-6

CDR3aa: CASSSGLARETQYF
CDR3nt: TGTGCCAGCAGCTCTGGGTTAGCCCGTGAGACCCAGTACTTC
abundance: NA
d_gene: NA
j_gene: TRBJ2-5
len: 14
v_gene: TRBV9

CDR3aa: CASSRYRALSTDTQYF
CDR3nt: TGCGCCAGCAGCCGTTACAGGGCTCTTAGCACAGATACGCAGTATTTT
abundance: NA
d_gene: NA
j_gene: TRBJ2-3
len: 16
v_gene: TRBV4-3

CDR3aa: CASSLDSGNTIYF
CDR3nt: TGTGCCAGCAGCTTAGACTCTGGAAACACCATATATTTT
abundance: NA
d_gene: NA
j_gene: TRBJ1-3
len: 13
v_gene: TRBV7-3

CDR3aa: CASSPGGTGTWRDRAYEQYF
CDR3nt: TGTGCTAGCAGCCCAGGTGGGACGGGGACTTGGCGGGACAGGGCCTACGAGCAGTACTTC
abundance: NA
d_gene: TRBD1
j_gene: TRBJ2-7
len: 20
v_gene: TRBV7-7

CDR3aa: CASSPAGRFAEQFF
CDR3nt: TGTGCCAGCAGCCCAGCGGGAAGGTTTGCTGAGCAGTTCTTC
abundance: NA
d_gene: TRBD2
j_gene: TRBJ2-1
len: 14
v_gene: TRBV7-2

CDR3aa: CASSPPFAGADTQYF
CDR3nt: TGTGCCAGCTCACCACCTTTCGCAGGGGCAGATACGCAGTATTTT
abundance: NA
d_gene: NA
j_gene: TRBJ2-3
len: 15
v_gene: TRBV18

CDR3aa: CASSSILREEKLFF
CDR3nt: TGTGCCAGCAGCTCTATTCTAAGAGAGGAAAAACTGTTTTTT
abundance: few
d_gene: NA
j_gene: TRBJ1-4
len: 14
v_gene: TRBV28

CDR3aa: CASSFSGGSYEQYF
CDR3nt: TGTGCCAGCAGCTTTAGCGGGGGCTCCTACGAGCAGTACTTC
abundance: NA
d_gene: TRBD2
j_gene: TRBJ2-7
len: 14
v_gene: TRBV11-3

CDR3aa: CASRGQRNTIYF
CDR3nt: TGTGCCAGCAGGGGACAGAGAAACACCATATATTTT
abundance: NA
d_gene: TRBD1
j_gene: TRBJ1-3
len: 12
v_gene: TRBV2

CDR3aa: CAWTTLLGGTGTEAFF
CDR3nt: TGTGCCTGGACCACCCTCCTGGGCGGGACAGGCACTGAAGCTTTCTTT
abundance: NA
d_gene: TRBD1
j_gene: TRBJ1-1
len: 16
v_gene: TRBV30

CDR3aa: CAWSPGPNGYTF
CDR3nt: TGTGCCTGGAGCCCGGGACCTAATGGCTACACCTTC
abundance: NA
d_gene: NA
j_gene: TRBJ1-2
len: 12
v_gene: TRBV30

CDR3aa: CASSKCPGPRNYGYTF
CDR3nt: TGTGCCAGCAGCAAATGCCCAGGGCCGAGAAACTATGGCTACACCTTC
abundance: NA
d_gene: NA
j_gene: TRBJ1-2
len: 16
v_gene: TRBV21-1

CDR3aa: CASSRDRGNEKLFF
CDR3nt: TGCGCCAGCAGCCGAGACAGGGGAAATGAAAAACTGTTTTTT
abundance: NA
d_gene: TRBD1
j_gene: TRBJ1-4
len: 14
v_gene: TRBV4-3

CDR3aa: CATSRVGTGVRYEQFF
CDR3nt: TGTGCCACCAGCAGAGTTGGAACGGGAGTGAGGTATGAGCAGTTCTTC
abundance: NA
d_gene: NA
j_gene: TRBJ2-1
len: 16
v_gene: TRBV15

CDR3aa: CASSVDRGEGETQYF
CDR3nt: TGTGCCAGCAGCGTAGACAGGGGGGAAGGGGAGACCCAGTACTTC
abundance: NA
d_gene: TRBD1
j_gene: TRBJ2-5
len: 15
v_gene: TRBV9

CDR3aa: CASRPDRVFETQYF
CDR3nt: TGTGCCAGCAGACCAGACAGAGTCTTTGAGACCCAGTACTTC
abundance: NA
d_gene: NA
j_gene: TRBJ2-5
len: 14
v_gene: TRBV6-5

CDR3aa: CASKDGYDLPLETQYF
CDR3nt: TGTGCCAGCAAGGACGGCTACGATTTACCTCTGGAGACCCAGTACTTC
abundance: NA
d_gene: NA
j_gene: TRBJ2-5
len: 16
v_gene: TRBV28

CDR3aa: CASSQGAGGGEQYF
CDR3nt: TGTGCCAGCAGCCAAGGGGCGGGAGGGGGCGAGCAGTACTTC
abundance: NA
d_gene: TRBD2
j_gene: TRBJ2-7
len: 14
v_gene: TRBV4-2

CDR3aa: CASSSGLAANEQFF
CDR3nt: TGTGCCAGCAGCTCCGGACTAGCGGCCAATGAGCAGTTCTTC
abundance: NA
d_gene: TRBD2
j_gene: TRBJ2-1
len: 14
v_gene: TRBV7-2

CDR3aa: CASSFWLAGGNEQFF
CDR3nt: TGTGCCAGCAGTTTTTGGCTAGCGGGAGGGAATGAGCAGTTCTTC
abundance: NA
d_gene: TRBD2
j_gene: TRBJ2-1
len: 15
v_gene: TRBV27